This T cell receptor (beta chain) was identified in a study of blood T cell repertoires in COVID-19. Study background: COVID-19 samples, acute and convalescent, were from the United States, Italy and Spain. Sample material is recorded as cDNA or gDNA derived from T cells, B-cell-depleted T cells, or PBMCs.

The CDR3 is made up of 15 amino acids. As handled by the study authors: Reference gene primer amplification gave estimated nucleated cell counts. Libraries were prepared by immunoSEQ multiplex PCR; TCRdb keeps only in-frame clonotypes and omits some of them. The DNA gave D and trimming, while V, J and clone size come from that table. The table includes about 150,000 clones, roughly 84% detected once. V and J are TRBV21-1 and TRBJ1-5; the table assigns TRBD1, which was not confirmed against the DNA. TRBV21-1 is listed as a pseudogene. Sequences were obtained from peripheral blood. The receptor was derived from a human donor in a cohort sampled during active COVID-19. The CDR3 here is CASSKGQGINQPQHF. DNA of the CDR3: TGTGCCAGCAGCAAAGGACAGGGTATCAATCAGCCCCAGCATTTT.